A selection of T cell receptor beta chains follows, all from one sample in a study of blood T cell repertoires in COVID-19. Data came from immunoSEQ multiplex PCR; TCRdb stores just in-frame clones and leaves some out. The sample includes around 150,000 clones, around four fifths seen only once; the top ten take 3% to 4.5%. Sample: peripheral blood. The receptors stem from a woman of 80 years or more with acute or convalescent COVID-19. CDR3s include the opening cysteine and the closing phenylalanine or tryptophan. The order of the fields is D gene, V gene, clone size, J gene, CDR3 DNA, CDR3 protein. D genes are given only for firm matches. Clone size, where shown, is once, few, many, or a class for clones that have expanded.

D gene: TRBD1
V gene: TRBV2
clone size: .
J gene: TRBJ1-2
CDR3 DNA: TGTGCCAGCAGGACAGGGGGCTCTAACTATGGCTACACCTTC
CDR3 protein: CASRTGGSNYGYTF

D gene: TRBD2
V gene: TRBV18
clone size: .
J gene: TRBJ2-7
CDR3 DNA: TGTGCCAGCTCGCAAACTAGCGGGAGTTCCTACGAGCAGTACTTC
CDR3 protein: CASSQTSGSSYEQYF

D gene: TRBD1
V gene: TRBV10-3
clone size: .
J gene: TRBJ1-5
CDR3 DNA: TGTGCCGCCCAGCCGGGACAGGGGGATCAGCCCCAGCATTTT
CDR3 protein: CAAQPGQGDQPQHF

D gene: TRBD1
V gene: TRBV19
clone size: many
J gene: TRBJ1-2
CDR3 DNA: TGTGCCAGTAGTGACCGGGACAGTACTAACTATGGCTACACCTTC
CDR3 protein: CASSDRDSTNYGYTF

D gene: TRBD1
V gene: TRBV18
clone size: .
J gene: TRBJ2-1
CDR3 DNA: TGTGCCAGCTCACTGAGGACAGGAACCTACAATGAGCAGTTCTTC
CDR3 protein: CASSLRTGTYNEQFF

D gene: .
V gene: TRBV6-5
clone size: .
J gene: TRBJ2-1
CDR3 DNA: TGTGCCAGCAGTTACGCCCGGGGTATGGGGTACGATGAGCAGTTCTTC
CDR3 protein: CASSYARGMGYDEQFF

D gene: .
V gene: TRBV10-3
clone size: few
J gene: TRBJ1-1
CDR3 DNA: TGTGCCATCAGCCCCGGCGGGGAAATGAACACTGAAGCTTTCTTT
CDR3 protein: CAISPGGEMNTEAFF

D gene: .
V gene: TRBV6-5
clone size: once
J gene: TRBJ1-2
CDR3 DNA: TGTGCCAGCAGTTACTCGCCAGGAGGCTATGGCTACACCTTC
CDR3 protein: CASSYSPGGYGYTF

D gene: .
V gene: TRBV19
clone size: .
J gene: TRBJ2-7
CDR3 DNA: TGTGCCAGTAGCGTACAAGGGGTCCTATACGAGCAGTACTTC
CDR3 protein: CASSVQGVLYEQYF

D gene: TRBD1
V gene: TRBV6-6
clone size: .
J gene: TRBJ1-1
CDR3 DNA: TGTGCCAGCAGTTTCCCGGCAGGGGGCTTTTCGAACGAAGCTTTCTTT
CDR3 protein: CASSFPAGGFSNEAFF